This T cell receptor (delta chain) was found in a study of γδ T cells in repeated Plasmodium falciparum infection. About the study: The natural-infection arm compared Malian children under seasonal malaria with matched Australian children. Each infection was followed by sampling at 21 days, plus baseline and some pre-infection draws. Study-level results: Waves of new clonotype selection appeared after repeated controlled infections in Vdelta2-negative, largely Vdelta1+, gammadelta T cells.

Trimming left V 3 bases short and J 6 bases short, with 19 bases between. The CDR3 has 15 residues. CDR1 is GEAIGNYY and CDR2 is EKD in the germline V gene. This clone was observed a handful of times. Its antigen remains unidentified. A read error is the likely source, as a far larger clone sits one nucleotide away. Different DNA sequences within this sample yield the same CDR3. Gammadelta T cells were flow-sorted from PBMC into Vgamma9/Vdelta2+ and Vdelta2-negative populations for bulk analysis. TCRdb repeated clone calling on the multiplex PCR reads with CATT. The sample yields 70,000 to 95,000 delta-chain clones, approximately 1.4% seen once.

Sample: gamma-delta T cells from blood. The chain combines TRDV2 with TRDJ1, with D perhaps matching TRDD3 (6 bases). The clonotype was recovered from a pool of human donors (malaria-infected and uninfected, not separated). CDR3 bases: TGTGCCTGTGACGACCTTGGGGATGCGGGCTATAAACTCATCTTT. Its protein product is CACDDLGDAGYKLIF.